The 20 T cell receptor beta chains below all came from one sample that was sequenced in a study of cytomegalovirus exposure and HLA in healthy donors. Only in-frame clones appear in the TCRdb table, and some are missing; sequencing was by immunoSEQ multiplex PCR. The sample includes about 56,000 clones, around 94% seen only once; the top ten take over 0.95%. The sample comprised PBMCs. The receptors were gathered from a man younger than 35 in good health and CMV-seronegative.

J is TRBJ1-4 and V is TRBV28; weak D call: TRBD1 (6 bases). Germline V lookup: CDR1 MDHEN, CDR2 SYDVKM. CDR3 length: 16 amino acids. The V gene lost 3 bases and the J gene lost 5 bases, with 16 bases spanning the gap. CDR3 residues: CASSLPGGHRNEKLFF. DNA for the CDR3: TGTGCCAGCAGTTTGCCTGGGGGCCACCGGAATGAAAAACTGTTTTTT.

The chain combines TRBV9 with TRBJ2-7, with 11 bases fitting TRBD1. Germline V gene sequence: CDR1 SGDLS, CDR2 YYNGEE. The CDR3 spans 15 residues. V dropped 3 bases and J dropped 6; count of bases not matched to a gene: 8. CDR3 region: CASSARTGGKGEQYF. The CDR3 DNA is TGTGCCAGCAGCGCCCGGACAGGGGGCAAGGGCGAGCAGTACTTC.

The chain carries TRBV4-2 and TRBJ1-1; the D is unclear. The CDR3 extends over 16 amino acids. Germline V CDR1 and CDR2: LGHNA, YNFKEQ. V shed 0 bases and J shed 4 bases, with 15 bases lying between them. CDR3 DNA: TGTGCCAGCAGCCAAGATAAAGTTTGGCAGATCACTGAAGCTTTCTTT. It codes for CASSQDKVWQITEAFF.

The rearrangement joins TRBV7-2 to TRBJ2-5; 12 bases align to TRBD2. The CDR3 extends over 14 amino acids. Germline V gives CDR1 SGHTA, CDR2 FQGNSA. V lost 4 bases and J lost 5; bases outside the gene matches: 2. CDR3 DNA sequence: TGTGCCAGCAGCTCGACTAGCGGGAGCGAGACCCAGTACTTC. Its protein product is CASSSTSGSETQYF.

The V gene is TRBV19, the J gene TRBJ1-5, with TRBD1 matching over 8 bases. The length of the CDR3 is 15 residues. Germline V gene data show CDR1 as LNHDA and CDR2 as SQIVND (reference sequence). Trimming at V came to 6 bases and at J to 1 base, leaving 5 bases not matched to a gene. The DNA of the CDR3 is TGTGCCAGTAGCCAGACAGGGGCCAGCAATCAGCCCCAGCATTTT. Translating gives CASSQTGASNQPQHF.

This rearrangement joins TRBV2 to TRBJ2-1, with D perhaps TRBD2 (6 bases). Trimming took 11 bases from V and 1 from J, leaving 15 bases between them. CDR1 SNHLY and CDR2 FYNNEI come from the germline V gene. The CDR3 runs to 14 residues. Here the CDR3 DNA reads TGTGCCCGCTCGTCGGGGGATTCCTACAATGAGCAGTTCTTC. It is translated as CARSSGDSYNEQFF.

The chain has TRBV11-2 and TRBJ1-5; 7 positions agree with TRBD1. V shed 5 bases and J 7 bases; nucleotides not matched to a gene: 11. Germline lookup yields CDR1 SGHAT and CDR2 FQNNGV. CDR3 length equals 15 residues. CDR3 loop: CASSLGTVGSQPQHF. The CDR3 DNA sequence: TGTGCCAGCAGCCTGGGGACAGTTGGGAGCCAGCCCCAGCATTTT.

The V and J genes are TRBV9 and TRBJ2-3; 14 bases are shared with TRBD2. Per germline, CDR1 SGDLS and CDR2 YYNGEE. V lost 4 bases to trimming and J lost 4 bases; unmatched junction nucleotides: 8. The length of the CDR3 is 17 residues. The CDR3 spells CASSPRGTSGRADTQYF. The CDR3 DNA reads as TGTGCCAGCAGCCCCCGAGGGACTAGCGGGAGAGCAGATACGCAGTATTTT.

This sequence joins TRBV4-3 and TRBJ2-1, with D possibly TRBD2 on 7 matching bases. The CDR3 is made up of 16 amino acids. Trimming cost V 3 bases and J 4 bases, with 16 bases left between them. CDR1 and CDR2 (germline): LGHNA, YSLEER. CDR3 amino acids: CASSHSTGGSYNEQFF. The CDR3 nucleotides are TGCGCCAGCAGCCATTCTACGGGGGGCTCATACAATGAGCAGTTCTTC.

This clone was seen only a few times. J is TRBJ2-1 and V is TRBV28, with TRBD2 matching 9 bases. The CDR3 spans 16 residues. Germline lookup yields CDR1 MDHEN and CDR2 SYDVKM. The ends lost 6 bases at V and 7 bases at J; junction bases unmatched: 13. This CDR3 reads CASSLLARSGRNEQFF. DNA for the CDR3: TGTGCCAGCAGCCTCCTCGCCAGGAGCGGGAGGAATGAGCAGTTCTTC.

J is TRBJ1-2 and V is TRBV7-2, with 7 bases lining up with TRBD1. Looked up from germline, CDR1 is SGHTA and CDR2 is FQGNSA. Trimming at V came to 10 bases and at J to 2 bases, leaving 13 bases not matched to a gene. This CDR3 region has 15 residues. CDR3 sequence reads: CATSPRDSTNYGYTF. CDR3 in DNA: TGTGCCACCTCCCCCCGGGACAGCACAAACTATGGCTACACCTTC.

The rearrangement links TRBV11-2 to TRBJ2-1, with D tentatively TRBD2 (5 bases). The CDR3 length is 11 residues. CDR1 is SGHAT, CDR2 FQNNGV, per germline. Trimming took 7 bases from V and 5 from J, leaving 6 bases between them. CDR3 region: CASTGNNEQFF. CDR3 nucleotides: TGTGCCAGCACGGGGAACAATGAGCAGTTCTTC.

This clone has just one count. The chain recombines TRBV5-6 with TRBJ2-7; D is undetermined. CDR3 length equals 13 residues. V shed 0 bases and J shed 6 bases, with 10 bases lying between them. Germline V CDR1 and CDR2: SGHDT, YYEEEE. The CDR3, as DNA: TGTGCCAGCAGCTTGGCCATCTGGGCCGAGCAGTACTTC. Translation gives CASSLAIWAEQYF.

The chain links TRBV7-6 to TRBJ2-2, with TRBD1 matching over 7 bases. Germline assignment: CDR1 SGHVS and CDR2 FNYEAQ. CDR3 length equals 17 residues. J was trimmed by 5 bases and V by 5 bases; bases with no gene match: 14. For the CDR3, the DNA is TGTGCCAGCAGCCATCAAAACACAGGGGTGATAACCGGGGAGCTGTTTTTT. As protein: CASSHQNTGVITGELFF.

This chain joins TRBV7-9 and TRBJ1-1; D is perhaps TRBD1 (6 bases). The CDR3 totals 13 residues. Deletions cut 3 bases from V and 3 bases from J, with 8 bases between. CDR1 and CDR2 (germline): SEHNR, FQNEAQ (reference sequence). This CDR3 reads CASSLSGDTEAFF. CDR3 nucleotides: TGTGCCAGCAGCTTGTCAGGGGACACTGAAGCTTTCTTT.

This chain connects TRBV11-2 to TRBJ2-7, with D possibly TRBD2 on 5 matching bases. Germline CDR1 is SGHAT and CDR2 is FQNNGV. V lost 1 base and J 7 bases, leaving 8 bases between the germline ends. The length of the CDR3 is 12 residues. The chain's CDR3 is CASSLGTGEQYF. DNA for the CDR3: TGTGCCAGCAGCTTAGGGACGGGAGAGCAGTACTTC.

This clone was seen a single time. The V and J genes are TRBV28 and TRBJ2-7, with TRBD1 matching 8 bases. The CDR3 consists of 15 residues. In germline, CDR1 is MDHEN, CDR2 SYDVKM. With V trimmed by 5 bases and J by 5 bases, 11 bases remained unmatched. This CDR3 is CASSNQYRGLDEQYF. For the CDR3, the DNA is TGTGCCAGCAGTAACCAGTACAGGGGGTTGGACGAGCAGTACTTC.

The chain combines TRBV5-1 with TRBJ2-1, with D possibly matching TRBD2 (6 bases). The CDR3 is 16 residues long. V lost 1 base and J lost 4, with 15 bases in between. Germline assignment: CDR1 SGHRS and CDR2 YFSETQ. CDR3 bases: TGCGCCAGCAGCTTGAGGTCGGAGGGAATATACAATGAGCAGTTCTTC. It codes for CASSLRSEGIYNEQFF.

The gene calls are TRBV5-4 and TRBJ2-1; 7 nucleotides line up with TRBD1. CDR1 is SGHNT, CDR2 YYREEE, per germline (reference sequence). V lost 3 bases to trimming and J lost 3 bases; unmatched junction nucleotides: 9. The CDR3 loop spans 16 amino acids. This CDR3 is CASSSGRDSNYNEQFF. The CDR3 DNA reads TGTGCCAGCAGCTCCGGCCGGGACAGTAACTACAATGAGCAGTTCTTC.

The rearrangement joins TRBV6-5 to TRBJ2-1; no reliable D call. Between the trimmed V and J ends, which lost 1 base and 2 bases, there was a span of 9 bases. Germline CDR1 MNHEY, CDR2 SVGAGI. The CDR3 length is 15 residues. In nucleotides, the CDR3 is TGTGCCAGCAGTTACTACGAGACAACCTACAATGAGCAGTTCTTC. This translates into CASSYYETTYNEQFF.